This entry describes one T cell receptor beta chain. Its antigen is currently not known. One base away there is no much larger clone; base qualities are not given. The V and J ends are trimmed by 3 bases and 0 bases, leaving 16 bases between them. The germline V gene sets CDR1 to SGHAT and CDR2 to FQNNGV. The CDR3 numbers 17 residues from cysteine through phenylalanine. The CDR3 DNA has 51 bases and is translated from base 1. The data belong to a study of T cells after yellow fever vaccination (dated by TCRdb to 2018 to 2020). As for the study more broadly: The SMART-Seq v4 Ultra Low Input RNA kit was used to prepare libraries from fractions with low cell numbers. To follow T-cell clones before and after both primary and booster YFV17D yellow fever vaccination, bulk TCR alpha and beta repertoires underwent longitudinal sequencing. Two healthy male donors, one aged 18 to 29 and one aged 30 to 40 years, were included in the cohort. Bulk PBMC replicates and cell subsets were isolated from blood drawn at multiple timepoints before and after both primary and secondary immunization.

General conclusions and limits of the study: Compared with the primary T-cell response, the secondary T-cell response was faster but weaker, reaching its peak on day 5 rather than on day 15. Most clones expanded after primary vaccination were re-detected after the booster (almost 98% of CD4 and around 88% of CD8), suggesting broad memory maintenance. Only a couple of donors were included in the study, so the extent to which the findings can be generalized is limited. FACS-sorted repertoires could contain abundant contaminating clonotypes from the bulk population, so computational filtering was required. A small share of clonotypes occurred in both CD4 and CD8 compartments, likely arising from convergent recombination.

The sample's treatment or condition label, in plain terms: live attenuated yellow fever vaccine strain. Two biological replicates of bulk PBMCs were collected at each blood-draw timepoint. A standard Ficoll-Paque protocol was used to isolate PBMCs from peripheral blood. TriZol was used to extract RNA from bulk PBMCs, from CD4 and CD8 fractions, and from dextramer-positive and dextramer-negative fractions. TCR cDNA was synthesized by 5'RACE template switching, through which a universal primer site and unique molecular identifiers were introduced. cDNA synthesis was primed from both the TCR alpha and TCR beta constant segments. Library amplification involved two PCR steps, and the second step added sample barcodes and sequencing adapters. Sequencing of the libraries was done on either Illumina HiSeq 2500 (2x100 bp) or NovaSeq (2x150 bp). The paper's processing steps were these. MIGEC was used to demultiplex reads and collapse the reads into UMI consensus sequences, and MiXCR was used for V(D)J alignment. Vaccine-responding clonotypes were identified with edgeR using replicate PBMC samples, with FDR below 0.01 and a log2 fold change above 5 up to day 15 being required. Bulk clonotypes were assigned CD4 or CD8 identity according to which sequenced CD4 or CD8 repertoire held them at higher abundance. Using fastp trimming at Q25 and MiXCR clonotype assembly, TCRdb reanalyzed the public sequencing data and kept in-frame beta chains. Every CDR3 protein is listed once, alongside the most common genes and DNA of its rows. The authors' filters were not applied to this entry. The sample contains 450,000 to 650,000 distinct CDR3 sequences, 21% of them found a single time. About 15% of the sample lies in the top ten.

The material sequenced was PBMCs, taken roughly 20 days after the first yellow fever vaccination. The chain is made from TRBV11-2 and TRBJ2-3; TRBD2 is a weak D gene call, 6 bases matching. The origin of this receptor is a man in his late teens or twenties who received the YFV17D yellow fever vaccine. This receptor carries the CDR3 CASSLQGAGLSTDTQYF. The nucleotide sequence is given as TGTGCCAGCAGCTTGCAGGGAGCGGGCCTTAGCACAGATACGCAGTATTTT. The CDR3 plus the reference TRBV11-2 and TRBJ2-3 genes for the other parts give the full variable domain: EAGVAQSPRYKIIEKRQSVAFWCNPISGHATLYWYQQILGQGPKLLIQFQNNGVVDDSQLPKDRFSAERLKGVDSTLKIQPAKLEDSAVYLCASSLQGAGLSTDTQYFGPGTRLTVL.